One T cell receptor beta chain is described in this entry. The antigen remains undetermined. These data originate in a study of T cells after yellow fever vaccination. Across the whole study: Preparation of the low-cell-number fractions used SMART-Seq v4 Ultra Low Input.

Per the germline V gene, CDR1 is SGHNT and CDR2 is YYREEE (reference sequence). The V and J ends lost 2 bases and 5 bases respectively, with 10 bases between them. The CDR3 is 13 residues long. 5'RACE template switching generated TCR cDNA, adding a universal primer site and UMIs. TCRdb recomputed calls from the 5' RACE reads with MiXCR, one row per CDR3 protein. The repertoire holds some 300,000 distinct CDR3 sequences, with 7.5% to 9% as singletons. Study-wide findings and caveats: Among all clonotypes, a small share was observed in both CD4 and CD8 compartments. From the bulk population, abundant clonotypes could contaminate and appear within FACS-sorted repertoires.

The chain links TRBV5-4 to TRBJ2-5; possibly TRBD2 for D (5 bases). The starting material was CD4+ T cells sorted from PBMCs, obtained 5 days after the yellow fever booster vaccination. This sequence originates from a man younger than 35 who received the YFV17D yellow fever vaccine. In DNA, the CDR3 is TGTGCCAGCAGCTTTCGTCGAGGGGAGACCCAGTACTTC. Its protein is CASSFRRGETQYF.